The sequence of this TCR beta chain was determined in a study of blood T cells in healthy people across ages. Together with a sample-barcoded 5' primer, a J-beta primer mix was included in a second PCR lasting about 6 to 11 cycles. TCRdb re-called the 5' RACE reads with MiXCR, one entry per CDR3 protein. Of about a million distinct CDR3 sequences listed, roughly half are singletons. CDR1 is SGHAT, CDR2 FQNNGV, per germline. This CDR3 region has 15 residues. V lost 2 bases, J lost 0 bases, and 11 bases lay in between. Roughly 10 milliliters of peripheral blood were drawn from each donor. Isolation of PBMCs gave at least 6 million cells per sample. This clonotype was picked up a small number of times.

The source material was blood. This clonotype originated in a woman in her sixties or seventies in good health. The rearrangement uses TRBV11-2 and TRBJ2-7; no clear D. The CDR3 sequence: CASSLRYPPSYEQYF. The CDR3 nucleotides read TGTGCCAGCAGCTTAAGGTACCCACCCTCCTACGAGCAGTACTTC.